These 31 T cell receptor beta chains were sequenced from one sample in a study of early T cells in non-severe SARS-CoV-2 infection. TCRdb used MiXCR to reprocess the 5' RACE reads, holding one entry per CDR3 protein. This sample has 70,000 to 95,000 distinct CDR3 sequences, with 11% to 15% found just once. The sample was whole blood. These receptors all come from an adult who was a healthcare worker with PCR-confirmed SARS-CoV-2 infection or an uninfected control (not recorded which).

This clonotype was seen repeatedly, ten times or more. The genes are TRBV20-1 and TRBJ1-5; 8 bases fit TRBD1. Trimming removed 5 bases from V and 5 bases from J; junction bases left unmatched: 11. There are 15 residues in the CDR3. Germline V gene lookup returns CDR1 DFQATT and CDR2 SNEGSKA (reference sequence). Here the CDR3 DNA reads TGCAGTGCTTACCATCCACAGGGGGACCATCAGCCCCAGCATTTT. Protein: CSAYHPQGDHQPQHF.

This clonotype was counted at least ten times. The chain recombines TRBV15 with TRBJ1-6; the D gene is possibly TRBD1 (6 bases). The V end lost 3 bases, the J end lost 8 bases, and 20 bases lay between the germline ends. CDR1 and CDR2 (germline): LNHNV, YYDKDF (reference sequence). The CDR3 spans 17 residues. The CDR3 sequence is CATSRGRGARLDSPLHF. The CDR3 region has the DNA TGTGCCACCAGCAGGGGACGGGGGGCCCGGTTGGATTCACCCCTCCACTTT.

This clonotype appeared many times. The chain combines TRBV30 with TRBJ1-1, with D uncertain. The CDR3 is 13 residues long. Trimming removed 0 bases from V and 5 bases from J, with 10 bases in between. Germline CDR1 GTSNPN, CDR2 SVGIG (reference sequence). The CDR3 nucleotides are TGTGCCTGGAGTGTCCAGAGTGGTACTGAAGCTTTCTTT. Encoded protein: CAWSVQSGTEAFF.

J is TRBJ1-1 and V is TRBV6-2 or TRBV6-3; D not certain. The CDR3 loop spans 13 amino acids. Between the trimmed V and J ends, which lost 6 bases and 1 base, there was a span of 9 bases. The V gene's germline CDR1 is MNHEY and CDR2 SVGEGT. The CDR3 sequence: CASSIDWNTEAFF. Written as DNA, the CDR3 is TGTGCCAGCAGCATCGACTGGAACACTGAAGCTTTCTTT.

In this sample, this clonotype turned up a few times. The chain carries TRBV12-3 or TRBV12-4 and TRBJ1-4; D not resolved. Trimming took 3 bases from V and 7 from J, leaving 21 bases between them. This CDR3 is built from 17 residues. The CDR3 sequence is CASSFNRYPVRREKLFF. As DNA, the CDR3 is TGTGCCAGCAGTTTCAATCGCTATCCGGTCCGGCGTGAAAAACTGTTTTTT.

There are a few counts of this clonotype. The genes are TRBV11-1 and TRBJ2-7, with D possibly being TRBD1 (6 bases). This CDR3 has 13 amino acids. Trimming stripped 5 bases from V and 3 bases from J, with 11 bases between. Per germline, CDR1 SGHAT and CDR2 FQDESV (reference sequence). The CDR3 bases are TGTGCCAGCAGCCCAGACAGGAACTACGAGCAGTACTTC. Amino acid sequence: CASSPDRNYEQYF.

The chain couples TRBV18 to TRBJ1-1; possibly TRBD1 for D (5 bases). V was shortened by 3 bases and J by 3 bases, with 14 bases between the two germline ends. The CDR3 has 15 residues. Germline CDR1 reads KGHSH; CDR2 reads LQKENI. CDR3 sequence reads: CASSPLRARDTEAFF. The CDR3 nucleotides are TGTGCCAGCTCACCGCTCAGGGCAAGGGACACTGAAGCTTTCTTT.

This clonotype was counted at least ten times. CDR3 nucleotide sequence: TGTGCCAGCAGCCCCTCCCGGGGATCTCAGCCCCAGCATTTT. This gives the protein CASSPSRGSQPQHF. The V gene is TRBV7-9, the J gene TRBJ1-5; no firm D call. Germline CDR1 SEHNR, CDR2 FQNEAQ (reference sequence). The CDR3 loop spans 14 amino acids. V lost 5 bases, J lost 6 bases, and 14 bases lay in between.

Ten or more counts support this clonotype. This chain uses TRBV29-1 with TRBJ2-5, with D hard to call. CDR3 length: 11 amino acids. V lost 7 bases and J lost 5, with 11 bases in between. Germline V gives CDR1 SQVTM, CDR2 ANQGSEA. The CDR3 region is CSATPRETQYF. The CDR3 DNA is TGCAGCGCTACCCCCCGGGAGACCCAGTACTTC.

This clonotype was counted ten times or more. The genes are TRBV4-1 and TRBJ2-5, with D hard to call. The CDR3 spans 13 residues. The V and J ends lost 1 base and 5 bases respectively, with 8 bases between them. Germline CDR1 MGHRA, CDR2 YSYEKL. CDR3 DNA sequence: TGCGCCAGCAGCCAAGGACATAGGGAGACCCAGTACTTC. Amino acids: CASSQGHRETQYF.

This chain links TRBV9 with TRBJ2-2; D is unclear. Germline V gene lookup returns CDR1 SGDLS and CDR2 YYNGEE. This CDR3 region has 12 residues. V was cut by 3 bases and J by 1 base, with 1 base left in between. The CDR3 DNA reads TGTGCCAGCAGCGGGAACACCGGGGAGCTGTTTTTT. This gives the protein CASSGNTGELFF.

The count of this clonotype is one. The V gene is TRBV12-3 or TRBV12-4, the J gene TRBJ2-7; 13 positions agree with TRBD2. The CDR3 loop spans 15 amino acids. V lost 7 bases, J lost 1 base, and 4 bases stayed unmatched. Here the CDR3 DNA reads TGTGCCAGCACCCTGGGACTAGCGGGATCCTACGAGCAGTACTTC. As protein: CASTLGLAGSYEQYF.

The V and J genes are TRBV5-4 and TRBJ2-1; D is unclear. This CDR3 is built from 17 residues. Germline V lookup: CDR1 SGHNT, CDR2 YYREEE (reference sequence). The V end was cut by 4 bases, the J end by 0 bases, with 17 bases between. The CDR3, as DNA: TGTGCCAGCAGCATTGACCAGCCCCGAAGCTCCTACAATGAGCAGTTCTTC. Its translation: CASSIDQPRSSYNEQFF.

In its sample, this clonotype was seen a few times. CDR3 nucleotide sequence: TGTGCCAGCAGCTTAGTCAGCGGTGGAGCGGATACGCAGTATTTT. It codes for CASSLVSGGADTQYF. The chain employs TRBV7-6 and TRBJ2-3; D perhaps matches TRBD2 (5 bases). The CDR3 length is 15 residues. Deletions cut 1 base from V and 6 bases from J, with 14 bases between. Germline V gives CDR1 SGHVS, CDR2 FNYEAQ. Looking up the rest from reference TRBV7-6 and TRBJ2-3 gives the full variable domain: GAGVSQSPRYKVTKRGQDVALRCDPISGHVSLYWYRQALGQGPEFLTYFNYEAQQDKSGLPNDRFSAERPEGSISTLTIQRTEQRDSAMYRCASSLVSGGADTQYFGPGTRLTVL.

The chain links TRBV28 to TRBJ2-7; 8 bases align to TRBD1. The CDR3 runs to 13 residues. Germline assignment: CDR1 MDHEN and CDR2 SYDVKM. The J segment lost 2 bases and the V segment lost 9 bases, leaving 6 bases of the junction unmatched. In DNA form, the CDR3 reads TGTGCCAGTCTGGACAGGGATGCCTACGAGCAGTACTTC. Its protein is CASLDRDAYEQYF.

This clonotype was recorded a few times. CDR3 residues: CASRPAGQYTEAFF. CDR3 sequence (DNA): TGTGCCAGCAGGCCAGCGGGACAGTACACTGAAGCTTTCTTT. The V gene is TRBV11-2, the J gene TRBJ1-1, with 7 bases identical to TRBD1. The ends lost 6 bases at V and 3 bases at J; junction bases unmatched: 7. Germline V CDR1 and CDR2: SGHAT, FQNNGV. The CDR3 runs 14 residues.

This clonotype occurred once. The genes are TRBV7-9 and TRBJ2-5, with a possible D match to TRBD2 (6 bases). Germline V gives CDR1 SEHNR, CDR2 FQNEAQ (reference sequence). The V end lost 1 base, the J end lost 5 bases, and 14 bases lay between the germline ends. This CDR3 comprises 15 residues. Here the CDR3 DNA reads TGTGCCAGCAGCTTAGGCCATTCGGGACTGGAGACCCAGTACTTC. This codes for CASSLGHSGLETQYF.

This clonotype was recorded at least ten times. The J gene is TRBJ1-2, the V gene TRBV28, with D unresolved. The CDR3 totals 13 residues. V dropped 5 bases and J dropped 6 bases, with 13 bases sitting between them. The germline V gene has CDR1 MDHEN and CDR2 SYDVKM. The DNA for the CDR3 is TGTGCCAGCAGTCTCGAGGGTCCGAATGGCTACACCTTC. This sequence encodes CASSLEGPNGYTF.

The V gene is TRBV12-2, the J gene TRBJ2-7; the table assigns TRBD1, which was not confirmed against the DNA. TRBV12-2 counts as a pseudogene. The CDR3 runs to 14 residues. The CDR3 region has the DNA TGTGCAAGTCATCCGGGACAGGGTTCCTACGAGCAGTACTTC. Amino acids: CASHPGQGSYEQYF.

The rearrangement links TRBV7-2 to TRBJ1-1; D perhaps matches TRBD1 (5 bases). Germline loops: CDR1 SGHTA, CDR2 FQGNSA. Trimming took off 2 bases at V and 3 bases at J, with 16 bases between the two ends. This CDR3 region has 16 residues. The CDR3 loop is CASSLRPVEGYTEAFF. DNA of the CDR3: TGTGCCAGCAGCTTAAGGCCCGTGGAGGGGTACACTGAAGCTTTCTTT.

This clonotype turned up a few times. The CDR3 loop reads CASRLTPTNRGGDQETQYF. Here the CDR3 DNA reads TGTGCCAGCAGATTAACCCCGACTAACAGGGGTGGAGATCAAGAGACCCAGTACTTC. This rearrangement joins TRBV5-5 to TRBJ2-5; TRBD1 matches at 7 bases. CDR3 length equals 19 residues. The J segment lost 2 bases and the V segment lost 5 bases, leaving 21 bases of the junction unmatched. The V gene's germline CDR1 is SGHKS and CDR2 YYEKEE (reference sequence). Full variable domain (missing parts from reference TRBV5-5 and TRBJ2-5): DAGVTQSPTHLIKTRGQQVTLRCSPISGHKSVSWYQQVLGQGPQFIFQYYEKEERGRGNFPDRFSARQFPNYSSELNVNALLLGDSALYLCASRLTPTNRGGDQETQYFGPGTRLLVL.

The DNA of the CDR3 is TGTGCCAGCAGCTTGAATAGAGGGACAGGGGGAGGCGAGCAGTACTTC. Translating gives CASSLNRGTGGGEQYF. This chain joins TRBV11-2 and TRBJ2-7; TRBD1 agrees at 11 bases. The CDR3 is made up of 16 amino acids. Germline V gene sequence: CDR1 SGHAT, CDR2 FQNNGV. The V gene end was trimmed by 3 bases and the J gene end by 6 bases; junction bases not matched to a gene: 10.

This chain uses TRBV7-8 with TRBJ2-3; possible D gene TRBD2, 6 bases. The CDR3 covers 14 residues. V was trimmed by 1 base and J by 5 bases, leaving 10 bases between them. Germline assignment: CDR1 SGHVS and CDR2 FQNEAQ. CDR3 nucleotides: TGTGCCAGCAGCTTAGGTCAGGGAGGAGATACGCAGTATTTT. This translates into CASSLGQGGDTQYF.

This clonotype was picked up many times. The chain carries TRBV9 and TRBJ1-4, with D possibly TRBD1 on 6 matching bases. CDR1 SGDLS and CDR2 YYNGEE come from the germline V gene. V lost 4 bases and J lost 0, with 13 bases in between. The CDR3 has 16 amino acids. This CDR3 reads CASSPGQQATNEKLFF. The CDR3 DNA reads TGTGCCAGCAGCCCAGGACAGCAAGCAACTAATGAAAAACTGTTTTTT.

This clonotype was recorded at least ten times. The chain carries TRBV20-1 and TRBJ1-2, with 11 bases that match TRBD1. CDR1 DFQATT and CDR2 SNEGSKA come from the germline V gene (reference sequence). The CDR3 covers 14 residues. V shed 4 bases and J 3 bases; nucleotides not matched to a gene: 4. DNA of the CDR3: TGCAGTGCTACGGGGACAGGGGGAGACTATGGCTACACCTTC. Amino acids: CSATGTGGDYGYTF.

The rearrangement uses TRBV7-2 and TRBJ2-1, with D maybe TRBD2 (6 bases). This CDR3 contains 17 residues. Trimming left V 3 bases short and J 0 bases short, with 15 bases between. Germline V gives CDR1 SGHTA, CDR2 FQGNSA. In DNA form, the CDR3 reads TGTGCCAGCAGCTTCAGGATCTCTAGCGTCTCCTACAATGAGCAGTTCTTC. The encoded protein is CASSFRISSVSYNEQFF.

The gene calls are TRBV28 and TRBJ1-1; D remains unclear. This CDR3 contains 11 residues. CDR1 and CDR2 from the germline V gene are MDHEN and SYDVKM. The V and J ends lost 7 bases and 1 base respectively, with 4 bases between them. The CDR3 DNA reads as TGTGCCAGCATAACGAACACTGAAGCTTTCTTT. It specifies CASITNTEAFF.

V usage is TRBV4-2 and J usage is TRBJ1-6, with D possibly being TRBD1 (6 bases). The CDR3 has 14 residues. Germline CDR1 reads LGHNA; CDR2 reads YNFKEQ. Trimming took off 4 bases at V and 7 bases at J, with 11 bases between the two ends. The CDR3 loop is CASSRDRRNSPLHF. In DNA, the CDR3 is TGTGCCAGCAGCCGAGACAGGCGCAATTCACCCCTCCACTTT.

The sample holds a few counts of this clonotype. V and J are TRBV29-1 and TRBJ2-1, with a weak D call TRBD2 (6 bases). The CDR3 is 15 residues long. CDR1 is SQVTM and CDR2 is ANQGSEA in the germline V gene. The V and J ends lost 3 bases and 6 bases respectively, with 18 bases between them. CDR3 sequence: CSVEAVGGALNEQFF. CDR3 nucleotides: TGCAGCGTTGAGGCTGTTGGCGGGGCCCTCAATGAGCAGTTCTTC.

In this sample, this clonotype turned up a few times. CDR3 protein: CASSSRGEQYF. CDR3 bases: TGTGCCAGCAGCTCACGGGGGGAGCAGTACTTC. The V and J genes are TRBV28 and TRBJ2-7, with D possibly being TRBD2 (6 bases). Trimming cost V 6 bases and J 7 bases, with 10 bases left between them. Per the germline V gene, CDR1 is MDHEN and CDR2 is SYDVKM. This CDR3 is 11 amino acids long.

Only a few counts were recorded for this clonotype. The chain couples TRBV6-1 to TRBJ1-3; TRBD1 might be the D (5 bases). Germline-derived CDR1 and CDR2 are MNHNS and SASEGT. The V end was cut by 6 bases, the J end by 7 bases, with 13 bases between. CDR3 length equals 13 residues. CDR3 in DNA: TGTGCCAGCAGCGGGACTCCGGTCAACACCATATATTTT. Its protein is CASSGTPVNTIYF.